Shown below are 28 T cell receptor beta chains from a single sample sequenced in a study of cytomegalovirus exposure and HLA in healthy donors. The PCR contained 60 Vbeta and 13 Jbeta primers. Only in-frame clones appear in the TCRdb table, and some are missing; sequencing was by immunoSEQ multiplex PCR. The sample shows under 200,000 clones, 65% to 85% of them seen only once. Sequencing was performed on PBMCs. These receptors originate from a man aged 55 to 70 in good health and CMV-seronegative.

V and J are TRBV28 and TRBJ2-7; TRBD2 agrees at 9 bases. Germline assignment: CDR1 MDHEN and CDR2 SYDVKM. The CDR3 extends over 15 amino acids. After removal of 7 bases from V and 0 bases from J, the junction contained 7 bases not matched to a gene. CDR3 coding DNA: TGTGCCAGCACCATCTTTAGCGGGAGCTCCTACGAGCAGTACTTC. Its protein is CASTIFSGSSYEQYF. Full variable domain (remainder filled in from reference TRBV28 and TRBJ2-7): DVKVTQSSRYLVKRTGEKVFLECVQDMDHENMFWYRQDPGLGLRLIYFSYDVKMKEKGDIPEGYSVSREKKERFSLILESASTNQTSMYLCASTIFSGSSYEQYFGPGTRLTVT.

For the CDR3, the DNA is TGTGCCAGCAGCTTTGCCGGGAGGAATGAGCAGTTCTTC. Residues: CASSFAGRNEQFF. The rearrangement joins TRBV5-6 to TRBJ2-1; 7 bases line up with TRBD2. The V gene's germline CDR1 is SGHDT and CDR2 YYEEEE. J was trimmed by 7 bases and V by 2 bases; bases with no gene match: 3. There are 13 residues in the CDR3.

The CDR3 DNA reads as TGTGCCAGCAGTTTAGGGATAAGGGGAAATCAAGAGACCCAGTACTTC. Translating gives CASSLGIRGNQETQYF. This chain links TRBV28 with TRBJ2-5, with D possibly being TRBD1 (5 bases). This CDR3 has 16 amino acids. Germline V gene lookup returns CDR1 MDHEN and CDR2 SYDVKM. Trimming took 2 bases from V and 2 from J, leaving 15 bases between them.

This chain connects TRBV6-5 to TRBJ2-1, with 11 bases lining up with TRBD1. Per germline, CDR1 MNHEY and CDR2 SVGAGI. This CDR3 has 16 residues. V lost 2 bases and J lost 7; bases outside the gene matches: 7. Written as DNA, the CDR3 is TGTGCCAGCAGTTACCTTGGACAGGGGGCGGGGAATGAGCAGTTCTTC. Translated, it gives CASSYLGQGAGNEQFF.

The chain combines TRBV5-1 with TRBJ1-4; 7 nucleotides line up with TRBD1. V lost 4 bases to trimming and J lost 3 bases; unmatched junction nucleotides: 3. Looked up from germline, CDR1 is SGHRS and CDR2 is YFSETQ. The CDR3 runs 14 residues. In nucleotides, the CDR3 is TGCGCCAGCAGCGAGGGGGCGCCTAATGAAAAACTGTTTTTT. It codes for CASSEGAPNEKLFF.

The chain couples TRBV5-4 to TRBJ2-3; TRBD1 aligns across 8 bases. This CDR3 spans 16 amino acids. Looked up from germline, CDR1 is SGHNT and CDR2 is YYREEE (reference sequence). Trimming cost V 3 bases and J 5 bases; bases outside gene matches: 11. CDR3 nucleotides: TGTGCCAGCAGCTCAAAGCGACAGGGGAGTGGAGATACGCAGTATTTT. Protein: CASSSKRQGSGDTQYF.

J is TRBJ1-1 and V is TRBV18, with a possible D match to TRBD1 (6 bases). CDR1 KGHSH and CDR2 LQKENI come from the germline V gene. The CDR3 loop spans 17 amino acids. The germline V and J ends were trimmed by 6 bases and 1 base, with 21 bases remaining between them. CDR3 sequence: CASSPSTGSGGNTEAFF. The CDR3 DNA sequence: TGTGCCAGCTCTCCAAGCACAGGGTCGGGGGGGAACACTGAAGCTTTCTTT.

This rearrangement joins TRBV7-2 to TRBJ1-3; a possible D gene is TRBD1 (5 bases). Deletions cut 3 bases from V and 2 bases from J, with 8 bases between. Germline V gene sequence: CDR1 SGHTA, CDR2 FQGNSA. The CDR3 consists of 14 residues. The DNA of the CDR3 is TGTGCCAGCAGCTTTGCGACAGCTGGAAACACCATATATTTT. Its translation is CASSFATAGNTIYF.

Notes on this clone: Other DNA sequences in this specimen translate into the identical CDR3. The rearrangement joins TRBV6-5 to TRBJ2-1; 7 bases are a match to TRBD1. The CDR3 consists of 15 residues. Germline CDR1 and CDR2: MNHEY and SVGAGI. J lost 4 bases, V lost 5 bases, and 8 bases had no gene match. CDR3 protein: CASSPSGQIYNEQFF. CDR3 DNA sequence: TGTGCCAGCAGTCCCTCGGGACAGATATACAATGAGCAGTTCTTC.

J is TRBJ2-7 and V is TRBV9; 7 positions agree with TRBD2. Germline V gives CDR1 SGDLS, CDR2 YYNGEE. This CDR3 contains 17 residues. Germline trimming cut 4 bases from V and 0 bases from J; bases unmatched to any gene: 13. The CDR3 nucleotides read TGTGCCAGCAGCCCCCCACGGGCTAGCGGAAACTCCTACGAGCAGTACTTC. The encoded protein is CASSPPRASGNSYEQYF.

This sequence joins TRBV2 and TRBJ2-4; TRBD2 agrees at 12 bases. V dropped 4 bases and J dropped 12; count of bases not matched to a gene: 7. The CDR3 contains 14 residues. Germline assignment: CDR1 SNHLY and CDR2 FYNNEI. Here the CDR3 DNA reads TGTGCCAGCAGTGTTAGGACTAGCGGGGAAAATCAGTACTTC. It yields the protein CASSVRTSGENQYF.

This rearrangement joins TRBV11-2 to TRBJ2-7, with D perhaps TRBD2 (5 bases). V lost 1 base and J lost 4, with 5 bases in between. The CDR3 runs to 12 residues. Germline lookup yields CDR1 SGHAT and CDR2 FQNNGV. The CDR3 DNA sequence: TGTGCCAGCAGCTTAGCGGGGTACGAGCAGTACTTC. It encodes CASSLAGYEQYF.

The V gene is TRBV6-5, the J gene TRBJ1-3; the match to TRBD1 covers 11 bases. The CDR3 covers 15 residues. CDR1 and CDR2 (germline): MNHEY, SVGAGI. V lost 0 bases, J lost 6 bases, and 1 base stayed unmatched. CDR3 in DNA: TGTGCCAGCAGTTACTCGGACAGGGGGCTAAACACCATATATTTT. This gives the protein CASSYSDRGLNTIYF.

Sample share makes this clone medium-sized. The chain employs TRBV30 and TRBJ2-7; 13 nucleotides line up with TRBD2. Germline V gene sequence: CDR1 GTSNPN, CDR2 SVGIG (reference sequence). The trim removed 5 bases at V and 1 base at J, leaving 2 bases unmatched. The CDR3 spans 14 residues. The CDR3 coding sequence is TGTGCCTGGGGGACTAGCGGGGTTTCCTACGAGCAGTACTTC. Encoded protein: CAWGTSGVSYEQYF.

The V gene is TRBV6-1, the J gene TRBJ2-5; 10 positions match TRBD1. The J call may be mistaken, given a closer DNA end match to TRBJ2-7. The CDR3 covers 13 residues. Germline loops: CDR1 MNHNS, CDR2 SASEGT. The CDR3 is CASSRDRGYEQYF. As DNA, the CDR3 is TGTGCCAGCTCCCGGGACAGGGGCTACGAGCAGTACTTC.

The CDR3 here is CASSYSRGGNEQFF. The CDR3 nucleotides are TGTGCCAGCAGTTACTCCCGAGGGGGCAATGAGCAGTTCTTC. The chain uses TRBV6-5 and TRBJ2-1, with D possibly matching TRBD1 (6 bases). CDR1 is MNHEY and CDR2 is SVGAGI in the germline V gene. The CDR3 runs 14 residues. Trimming removed 0 bases from V and 6 bases from J, with 9 bases in between.

Comment on this clone: Additional DNA sequences in this sample encode the identical CDR3. The J gene is TRBJ2-5, the V gene TRBV9; D is possibly TRBD1 (5 bases). This CDR3 contains 15 residues. Germline V gene sequence: CDR1 SGDLS, CDR2 YYNGEE. V lost 0 bases, J lost 2 bases, and 11 bases lay in between. CDR3 nucleotide sequence: TGTGCCAGCAGCGTAGTATCAGGGCGGCAAGAGACCCAGTACTTC. As protein: CASSVVSGRQETQYF.

The gene calls are TRBV5-8 and TRBJ2-5; 15 positions agree with TRBD2. The CDR3 has 18 residues. V lost 4 bases, J lost 2 bases, and 9 bases stayed unmatched. Germline V gives CDR1 SGHTS, CDR2 YDEGEE. The CDR3 DNA sequence: TGTGCCAGCAGCCTCGGACTAGCGGGGGGGCCTGGGCAAGAGACCCAGTACTTC. Its translation is CASSLGLAGGPGQETQYF.

The chain links TRBV7-9 to TRBJ1-4; TRBD1 is a possible D gene (5 bases). The CDR3 has 16 residues. The germline CDR1 and CDR2 sequences are SEHNR and FQNEAQ (reference sequence). Trimming took 3 bases from V and 0 from J, leaving 11 bases between them. CDR3 in DNA: TGTGCCAGCAGCTTCACAGGTGGGGCAACTAATGAAAAACTGTTTTTT. The encoded protein is CASSFTGGATNEKLFF.

The chain couples TRBV6-5 to TRBJ1-2; D is ambiguous. Germline CDR1 and CDR2: MNHEY and SVGAGI. The CDR3 loop spans 13 amino acids. V lost 3 bases and J 0 bases, leaving 5 bases between the germline ends. DNA for the CDR3: TGTGCCAGCAGTTATACGGCTAACTATGGCTACACCTTC. It is translated as CASSYTANYGYTF.

The chain combines TRBV18 with TRBJ2-1, with TRBD1 identical over 11 bases. Germline trimming cut 3 bases from V and 6 bases from J; bases unmatched to any gene: 1. Germline-derived CDR1 and CDR2 are KGHSH and LQKENI. The CDR3 is 14 amino acids. CDR3 residues: CASSPGQGVNEQFF. The CDR3 DNA follows: TGTGCCAGCTCACCGGGACAGGGGGTCAATGAGCAGTTCTTC. The whole variable domain, remainder taken from reference TRBV18 and TRBJ2-1, is NAGVMQNPRHLVRRRGQEARLRCSPMKGHSHVYWYRQLPEEGLKFMVYLQKENIIDESGMPKERFSAEFPKEGPSILRIQQVVRGDSAAYFCASSPGQGVNEQFFGPGTRLTVL.

The chain recombines TRBV28 with TRBJ1-5; D is ambiguous. Between the trimmed V and J ends, which lost 5 bases and 7 bases, there was a span of 12 bases. CDR1 MDHEN and CDR2 SYDVKM come from the germline V gene. This CDR3 has 13 residues. CDR3 residues: CASSPRVGQPQHF. In DNA form, the CDR3 reads TGTGCCAGCAGTCCTCGGGTAGGCCAGCCCCAGCATTTT.

This clone has a handful of counts. The chain employs TRBV7-2 and TRBJ2-7; tentative D call: TRBD2 (6 bases). V lost 1 base and J lost 7, with 17 bases in between. CDR3 length: 15 amino acids. Germline V gene data show CDR1 as SGHTA and CDR2 as FQGNSA. In DNA form, the CDR3 reads TGTGCCAGCAGCTTAGGGCCGGCGGGACGGGGTGAGCAGTACTTC. This sequence encodes CASSLGPAGRGEQYF.

The chain links TRBV4-1 to TRBJ2-3, with 10 bases lining up with TRBD2. CDR3 length equals 18 residues. Germline-derived CDR1 and CDR2 are MGHRA and YSYEKL. The trim removed 0 bases at V and 0 bases at J, leaving 6 bases unmatched. The CDR3: CASSQDSASGGSTDTQYF. CDR3 DNA sequence: TGCGCCAGCAGCCAAGATTCGGCTAGCGGGGGCAGCACAGATACGCAGTATTTT.

The gene calls are TRBV19 and TRBJ2-2; D unresolved. Deletions cut 4 bases from V and 1 base from J, with 10 bases between. The CDR3 covers 15 residues. Germline lookup yields CDR1 LNHDA and CDR2 SQIVND (reference sequence). CDR3 DNA sequence: TGTGCCAGTAGTACTACGCAGCGGAACACCGGGGAGCTGTTTTTT. It is translated as CASSTTQRNTGELFF. Supplemented by reference TRBV19 and TRBJ2-2, the full variable domain reads DGGITQSPKYLFRKEGQNVTLSCEQNLNHDAMYWYRQDPGQGLRLIYYSQIVNDFQKGDIAEGYSVSREKKESFPLTVTSAQKNPTAFYLCASSTTQRNTGELFFGEGSRLTVL.

The J gene is TRBJ2-7, the V gene TRBV7-8; TRBD1 agrees at 9 bases. V shed 5 bases, J shed 2 bases, and the junction held 10 bases outside the gene matches. The CDR3 consists of 16 residues. Germline V gene sequence: CDR1 SGHVS, CDR2 FQNEAQ. CDR3 region: CASSRTPTGGTYEQYF. The DNA for the CDR3 is TGTGCCAGCAGCCGAACCCCTACAGGGGGCACCTACGAGCAGTACTTC. The variable domain in full, completed from reference TRBV7-8 and TRBJ2-7, reads GAGVSQSPRYKVAKRGQDVALRCDPISGHVSLFWYQQALGQGPEFLTYFQNEAQLDKSGLPSDRFFAERPEGSVSTLKIQRTQQEDSAVYLCASSRTPTGGTYEQYFGPGTRLTVT.

A single count supports this clone. The rearrangement uses TRBV5-1 and TRBJ1-1, with 9 bases that match TRBD1. Losses at the gene ends were 6 bases for V and 8 bases for J; bases not matched to a gene: 11. The CDR3 consists of 14 residues. The germline gives CDR1 SGHRS, CDR2 YFSETQ. The CDR3 loop reads CASKALTGGLEAFF. The CDR3 nucleotides are TGCGCCAGCAAAGCACTCACAGGGGGCTTAGAAGCTTTCTTT.

J is TRBJ2-1 and V is TRBV6-4; 10 positions match TRBD1. The CDR3 runs to 14 residues. The V gene end was trimmed by 8 bases and the J gene end by 5 bases; junction bases not matched to a gene: 6. Germline CDR1 MRHNA, CDR2 SNTAGT. CDR3 in amino acids: CASRRDRGNNEQFF. DNA for the CDR3: TGTGCCAGCCGCCGGGACAGGGGTAACAATGAGCAGTTCTTC.